Listed below are T cell receptor beta chains from one sample, sequenced in a study of tumor and adjacent non-tumor tissue in lung cancer. TCRdb re-called the multiplex PCR reads with MiXCR, one entry per CDR3 protein. Of 60,000 or so distinct CDR3 sequences in the sample, roughly 60% were seen once. The sample was distant non-tumor lung tissue. The receptors stem from a man between 65 and 79 years old with non-small cell lung cancer. Both conserved end residues are part of each CDR3. The D gene is left open where the match is weak. For some rows the clone size is stated as once, few or many, or as a class when expanded; others skip it.

clone_size d_call j_call v_call cdr3_aa cdr3_nt
- TRBD1 TRBJ2-7 TRBV6-5 CANRQRDSYEQYF TGTGCTAACAGGCAACGGGACAGCTATGAGCAGTACTTC
- - TRBJ2-1 TRBV28 CASSLGGRVVNEQFF TGTGCCAGTAGTCTTGGGGGGCGCGTAGTGAATGAGCAGTTCTTC
- TRBD1 TRBJ1-5 TRBV20-1 CSARAGQGANQPQHF TGCAGTGCTAGGGCCGGGCAGGGGGCAAATCAGCCCCAGCATTTT
- - TRBJ2-6 TRBV7-9 CASSITASGANVVTF TGTGCCAGCAGCATTACGGCCTCTGGGGCCAACGTCGTGACTTTC
- - TRBJ2-4 TRBV4-1 CVSSQDPGNIKYF TGCGTCAGCAGCCAAGACCCGGGGAACATTAAGTACTTC
- - TRBJ1-1 TRBV14 CASSQAAGQGPTEAFF TGTGCCAGCAGCCAAGCAGCCGGGCAGGGACCCACTGAAGCTTTCTTT
- TRBD1 TRBJ2-7 TRBV28 CTSSGAGQGNHEQYF TGTACCAGCAGTGGGGCGGGACAGGGGAACCACGAGCAGTACTTC
- - TRBJ2-3 TRBV11-2 CASSRLDADTQYF TGTGCCAGCAGCCGCCTAGATGCAGATACGCAGTATTTC
- TRBD2 TRBJ2-5 TRBV25-1 CASSEALMGGETQYF TGTGCCAGCAGTGAAGCCCTTATGGGGGGGGAGACCCAGTACTTC
few - TRBJ1-5 TRBV24-1 CATSDAGRGNQPQHF TGTGCCACCAGTGACGCGGGACGGGGAAATCAGCCCCAGCATTTT
- - TRBJ2-3 TRBV25-1 CASSESQASTDTQYF TGTGCCAGCAGTGAATCACAGGCCTCCACAGATACGCAGTATTTT
- - TRBJ1-5 TRBV6-1 CASSKSDGNQPQHF TGTGCCAGCAGTAAATCGGACGGCAATCAGCCTCAACATTTT
- - TRBJ2-1 TRBV11-2 CASIIIRGDYIEQFF TGTGCCAGCATCATTATCAGGGGAGACTACATTGAGCAGTTCTTC
few TRBD1 TRBJ2-5 TRBV12-3/TRBV12-4 CTSSFRDRGLAETQYF TGTACCAGCAGTTTCCGGGACAGGGGGTTGGCAGAGACCCAGTACTTC
many TRBD1 TRBJ2-1 TRBV28 CASSTKGGRPYNEQFF TGTGCCAGCAGCACAAAAGGGGGCCGACCCTACAATGAGCAGTTCTTC
many - TRBJ2-5 TRBV4-1 CASSPDGGRGTQYF TGCGCCAGCAGCCCTGACGGAGGGAGAGGAACCCAGTACTTC
- - TRBJ2-5 TRBV29-1 CRVEFIQGGRETQYF TGCAGGGTTGAGTTCATTCAAGGGGGGCGAGAGACCCAGTACTTC
once TRBD2 TRBJ2-5 TRBV11-2 CAGSLGVSGVVVETQYF TGTGCCGGCAGCTTAGGGGTTAGCGGGGTCGTCGTGGAGACCCAGTACTTC
many TRBD2 TRBJ2-7 TRBV20-1 CSARLAEYEQYF TGCAGTGCTAGACTAGCGGAGTACGAGCAGTACTTC
- - TRBJ1-4 TRBV7-9 CASSTVGEKLFF TGTGCCAGCAGCACGGTGGGGGAAAAACTGTTTTTT
- TRBD1 TRBJ1-4 TRBV6-5 CISSYGVADRSNEKLFF TGTATCAGCAGTTACGGAGTTGCGGACAGGAGCAATGAAAAACTGTTTTTT
- - TRBJ2-7 TRBV11-2 CASGLLQDTLSSYEQYF TGTGCCAGCGGCTTATTACAGGATACCCTGAGCTCATACGAGCAGTACTTC
- - TRBJ2-7 TRBV6-5 CGSSTERTAYEQYF TGTGGCAGTAGCACCGAGAGGACAGCCTACGAGCAGTACTTC
- - TRBJ2-4 TRBV29-1 CSVARAKIIQYF TGCAGCGTTGCAAGGGCCAAAATCATTCAGTACTTC
once - TRBJ2-1 TRBV6-5 CASTYSGAGFKFF TGTGCCAGCACTTACTCGGGGGCGGGGTTTAAGTTCTTC
many - TRBJ1-6 TRBV6-2/TRBV6-3 CATGGGDGYNSPLHF TGTGCCACCGGGGGAGGGGACGGATATAATTCACCCCTCCACTTT
- - TRBJ2-5 TRBV11-3 CACSLGQRLQETQYF TGTGCCTGCAGCTTAGGACAGAGGCTCCAAGAGACCCAGTACTTC